This T cell receptor (beta chain) was sequenced during a study of cytomegalovirus exposure and HLA in healthy donors. This clone was counted once. Its antigen is as yet unknown. Regarding the study as a whole: The authors enumerated over 150 TCR beta chains as linked to cytomegalovirus. Published work reported that the classifier diagnosed cytomegalovirus status with high specificity and sensitivity. Subsequent analysis found a tendency for first-cohort TCR clusters to co-occur within the 90 to 150 validation repertoires.

Germline loops: CDR1 MDHEN, CDR2 SYDVKM. V lost 5 bases to trimming and J lost 2 bases, with 4 bases between them. This CDR3 spans 11 amino acids. The protocol was immunoSEQ multiplex PCR, while the TCRdb copy is restricted to in-frame clones and leaves out a portion. The sample contains 65,000 to 90,000 clones, around 95% of which appear only once. The receptor was isolated from a man between 18 and 29 years old in good health and CMV-seronegative. The gene calls are TRBV28 and TRBJ2-7, with D uncertain. The sequenced material came from PBMCs. CDR3 protein: CASSQTYEQYF. The CDR3 DNA is TGTGCCAGCAGTCAGACCTACGAGCAGTACTTC.